This TCR beta chain was captured in a study of blood T cell repertoires in COVID-19. Study-wide background: The study drew acute and convalescent COVID-19 samples from the United States, Italy and Spain.

This CDR3 has 15 amino acids. After removal of 10 bases from V and 4 bases from J, the junction contained 14 bases not matched to a gene. Germline CDR1 ENHRY, CDR2 SYGVKD. Authors' processing steps: Estimation of nucleated cell counts relied on the amplification of reference gene primers. This table comes from immunoSEQ multiplex PCR, and its TCRdb copy is limited to in-frame clones, with some not included. That table is the source of V, J and clone size, and D and trimming were worked out from the DNA. The table records 68,000 or so clones, about 88% of them present only once. The V call is TRBV10-3, the J call TRBJ1-1; 8 nucleotides match TRBD1. Specimen: peripheral blood. The receptor comes from a man between 50 and 59 years old with active COVID-19. The CDR3 region has the DNA TGTGCCACCCCCAGGACAGGGTGGAATTGCACTGAAGCTTTCTTT. Amino acid sequence: CATPRTGWNCTEAFF.